This note documents a single TCR beta chain sequence. One end of the junction does not line up with germline, which may come from a read error. The data derive from a study of blood T cell repertoires in COVID-19. Study information: COVID-19 samples, acute and convalescent, were from the United States, Italy and Spain. From T cells, B-cell-depleted T cells, or PBMCs came the material, which was cDNA or gDNA.

The repertoire was sequenced with immunoSEQ multiplex PCR; TCRdb's copy has only in-frame clones and lacks some. Of roughly 350,000 clones listed, approximately 87% are singletons. The CDR3 has 11 amino acids. The germline V gene has CDR1 SSHAT and CDR2 FNYEAQ (reference sequence). This sequence joins TRBV7-7 and TRBJ2-5; D ambiguous. This sequence originates from a woman in her 30s with COVID-19, enrolled during active disease. The sample consisted of peripheral blood. Here the CDR3 reads CASSSGETQYF. CDR3 coding DNA: TGTGCTAGCAGTTCCGGGGAGACCCAGTACTTC.